This T cell receptor beta chain was obtained from a study of vaccination and CD4 T cells after COVID-19. On the study more broadly: Post-vaccination samples were procured at a median of 72 days following dose two (range 14 to 241). Overlapping spike peptides from SARS-CoV-2, HCoV-NL63, HCoV-OC43 and HCoV-229E served to stimulate the cells.

This CDR3 has 16 amino acids. The germline CDR1 and CDR2 sequences are SGHTA and FQGNSA. The J segment lost 5 bases and the V segment lost 2 bases, leaving 8 bases of the junction unmatched. As to treatment: 10-day PBMC culture with coronavirus spike peptide pools or control peptides (ViraFEST assay). Nucleocapsid antibody results, negative before and after vaccination, showed that healthy vaccine recipients had not previously had SARS-CoV-2 infection. Study-wide findings and caveats: In convalescent patients, a median about 88% of post-vaccine SARS-CoV-2-reactive clones appeared only after vaccination.

Sequencing of cultured CD4+ T cell DNA used the Oncomine TCR Beta short-read assay. Each CDR3 protein gets one entry after TCRdb re-called the PCR reads with MiXCR. Found here are fewer than 20,000 distinct CDR3 sequences, about 40% of them singletons; the top ten hold about 27%. With respect to this clonotype: What it binds is not known.

This sequence joins TRBV7-2 and TRBJ2-5; 10 nucleotides line up with TRBD2. The sample was CD4+ T cells from blood, cultured in vitro, taken before SARS-CoV-2 vaccination. The TCR was taken from a human donor who received a COVID-19 vaccine. The CDR3 spells CASSLQSGGAEETQYF. The CDR3 coding sequence is TGTGCCAGCAGCTTACAAAGCGGGGGGGCCGAGGAGACCCAGTACTTC. Combining the CDR3 with reference TRBV7-2 and TRBJ2-5 gives the whole variable domain GAGVSQSPSNKVTEKGKDVELRCDPISGHTALYWYRQSLGQGLEFLIYFQGNSAPDKSGLPSDRFSAERTGGSVSTLTIQRTQQEDSAVYLCASSLQSGGAEETQYFGPGTRLLVL.